Below are 17 T cell receptor beta chains sequenced from a single sample in a study of shared clonotypes between healthy human individuals. The protocol was immunoSEQ multiplex PCR, while the TCRdb copy is restricted to in-frame clones and leaves out a portion. The table has about 1.4 million clones, approximately 96% seen once. Sequencing was done on a sample of naive CD4+ T cells sorted from blood. Subset reported: CD45RA+ positively selected. These receptors were collected from a man aged 25-40 years in good health.

The rearrangement links TRBV9 to TRBJ1-5; possible D gene TRBD1, 5 bases. Trimming stripped 3 bases from V and 5 bases from J, with 15 bases between. CDR1 SGDLS and CDR2 YYNGEE come from the germline V gene. The CDR3 covers 15 residues. The CDR3 sequence: CASSAWGRGDQPQHF. CDR3 coding DNA: TGTGCCAGCAGCGCCTGGGGTCGGGGCGATCAGCCCCAGCATTTT.

The chain recombines TRBV27 with TRBJ1-2; 9 nucleotides align to TRBD1. V lost 3 bases, J lost 3 bases, and 5 bases stayed unmatched. In germline, CDR1 is MNHEY, CDR2 SMNVEV (reference sequence). This CDR3 comprises 15 residues. CDR3 nucleotides: TGTGCCAGCAGTTTCGAGGGGACAGGGTACTATGGCTACACCTTC. Amino acid sequence: CASSFEGTGYYGYTF.

The rearrangement uses TRBV19 and TRBJ1-1, with 8 bases identical to TRBD1. After removal of 4 bases from V and 0 bases from J, the junction contained 1 base not matched to a gene. Germline loops: CDR1 LNHDA, CDR2 SQIVND (reference sequence). There are 14 residues in the CDR3. CDR3 in DNA: TGTGCCAGTAGTAAACAGGGGGTGAACACTGAAGCTTTCTTT. Its translation: CASSKQGVNTEAFF.

Turning to this clone: Additional DNA sequences in this sample encode the identical CDR3. This chain joins TRBV11-2 and TRBJ2-4, with TRBD2 matching over 15 bases. The trim removed 5 bases at V and 10 bases at J, leaving 6 bases unmatched. There are 15 residues in the CDR3. CDR1 is SGHAT and CDR2 is FQNNGV in the germline V gene. Written as DNA, the CDR3 is TGTGCCAGCAGCAAGCCGGGACTAGCGGGAGGTATTCAGTACTTC. Amino acid sequence: CASSKPGLAGGIQYF.

V usage is TRBV5-4 and J usage is TRBJ2-3; D is ambiguous. The V and J ends lost 5 bases and 0 bases respectively, with 16 bases between them. This CDR3 has 16 amino acids. The germline V gene has CDR1 SGHNT and CDR2 YYREEE (reference sequence). CDR3 sequence reads: CASSKVAATSTDTQYF. CDR3 coding DNA: TGTGCCAGCAGTAAGGTCGCCGCCACTAGCACAGATACGCAGTATTTT.

This chain uses TRBV5-1 with TRBJ2-4; D is undetermined. The CDR3 consists of 13 residues. Germline lookup yields CDR1 SGHRS and CDR2 YFSETQ. The ends were cut back, 2 bases at V and 5 bases at J, with 8 bases in the middle. The CDR3 sequence: CASSLTSQNIQYF. CDR3 DNA: TGCGCCAGCAGCTTAACCAGCCAAAACATTCAGTACTTC. The entire variable domain, with the rest obtained from reference TRBV5-1 and TRBJ2-4, is as follows: KAGVTQTPRYLIKTRGQQVTLSCSPISGHRSVSWYQQTPGQGLQFLFEYFSETQRNKGNFPGRFSGRQFSNSRSEMNVSTLELGDSALYLCASSLTSQNIQYFGAGTRLSVL.

The chain has TRBV4-2 and TRBJ1-5; D gene unclear. Trimming removed 0 bases at V and 4 bases at J, with 7 bases between. CDR1 is LGHNA and CDR2 is YNFKEQ in the germline V gene. The CDR3 consists of 14 residues. CDR3 coding DNA: TGTGCCAGCAGCCAAGATGGAGGGAATCAGCCCCAGCATTTT. Protein sequence: CASSQDGGNQPQHF.

This sequence joins TRBV2 and TRBJ2-6; D is possibly TRBD1 (5 bases). Trimming took off 2 bases at V and 2 bases at J, with 10 bases between the two ends. The CDR3 has 16 residues. Per germline, CDR1 SNHLY and CDR2 FYNNEI. The CDR3 loop is CASSENARAGANVLTF. CDR3 bases: TGTGCCAGCAGTGAAAACGCCAGGGCTGGGGCCAACGTCCTGACTTTC.

This clone was detected only once. The V gene is TRBV28, the J gene TRBJ1-4; D is undetermined. Trimming took 10 bases from V and 10 from J, leaving 22 bases between them. Germline V gene lookup returns CDR1 MDHEN and CDR2 SYDVKM. There are 14 residues in the CDR3. CDR3 residues: CATQDPKRSRKLFF. DNA of the CDR3: TGTGCCACTCAGGATCCTAAGCGGTCCCGAAAACTGTTTTTT.

The J gene is TRBJ2-1, the V gene TRBV5-1; 11 bases fit TRBD2. Germline V gene sequence: CDR1 SGHRS, CDR2 YFSETQ. Unmatched junction bases numbered 7, after V lost 0 bases and J lost 8 bases. This CDR3 has 16 amino acids. CDR3 residues: CASSLVVPTSGDEQFF. In DNA form, the CDR3 reads TGCGCCAGCAGCTTGGTAGTTCCGACTAGCGGGGATGAGCAGTTCTTC.

V is TRBV5-1 and J is TRBJ2-4; no clear D. The V gene lost 0 bases and the J gene lost 0 bases, with 4 bases spanning the gap. The CDR3 is made up of 14 amino acids. The germline gives CDR1 SGHRS, CDR2 YFSETQ. The chain's CDR3 is CASSLELAKNIQYF. As DNA, the CDR3 is TGCGCCAGCAGCTTGGAACTAGCCAAAAACATTCAGTACTTC.

The rearrangement uses TRBV10-3 and TRBJ1-2; 9 bases line up with TRBD1. CDR1 ENHRY and CDR2 SYGVKD come from the germline V gene. The CDR3 is made up of 13 amino acids. V gave up 6 bases and J gave up 6 bases; unmatched junction bases: 5. The CDR3 region is CAISGTGRDGYTF. The CDR3 nucleotides are TGTGCCATCAGCGGGACAGGGAGGGATGGCTACACCTTC.

V is TRBV2 and J is TRBJ1-1; 7 positions agree with TRBD1. Germline lookup yields CDR1 SNHLY and CDR2 FYNNEI. The J segment lost 1 base and the V segment lost 8 bases, leaving 10 bases of the junction unmatched. The CDR3 sequence is 15 residues long. Written as DNA, the CDR3 is TGTGCCAGCCGGGTTTGGGGACAGAGGAACACTGAAGCTTTCTTT. Residues: CASRVWGQRNTEAFF.

V gene TRBV13 combines with J gene TRBJ2-5, with 7 bases matching TRBD1. This CDR3 is 15 amino acids long. Trimming at V came to 3 bases and at J to 5 bases, leaving 9 bases not matched to a gene. Germline CDR1 PRHDT, CDR2 FYEKMQ (reference sequence). In DNA form, the CDR3 reads TGTGCCAGCAGCTTCACAGGGGTGGGGTTGGAGACCCAGTACTTC. Protein sequence: CASSFTGVGLETQYF. The full variable domain, with the rest looked up from reference TRBV13 and TRBJ2-5, is AAGVIQSPRHLIKEKRETATLKCYPIPRHDTVYWYQQGPGQDPQFLISFYEKMQSDKGSIPDRFSAQQFSDYHSELNMSSLELGDSALYFCASSFTGVGLETQYFGPGTRLLVL.

The chain couples TRBV11-2 to TRBJ2-1; D is possibly TRBD2 (5 bases). CDR1 and CDR2 (germline): SGHAT, FQNNGV. The CDR3 contains 14 residues. Trimming left V 3 bases short and J 7 bases short, with 13 bases between. CDR3 protein: CASSFDDSGNEQFF. The CDR3 nucleotides read TGTGCCAGCAGCTTCGACGACTCGGGGAATGAGCAGTTCTTC.

The chain uses TRBV5-4 and TRBJ2-7; 11 nucleotides match TRBD2. The ends lost 3 bases at V and 6 bases at J; junction bases unmatched: 2. Looked up from germline, CDR1 is SGHNT and CDR2 is YYREEE (reference sequence). This CDR3 is built from 13 residues. The CDR3 sequence is CASSSLAGGEQYF. CDR3 bases: TGTGCCAGCAGCTCTCTAGCGGGAGGCGAGCAGTACTTC.

The chain links TRBV6-1 to TRBJ1-1; D unclear. From germline, CDR1 is MNHNS and CDR2 SASEGT. CDR3 length: 15 residues. V was shortened by 2 bases and J by 3 bases, with 13 bases between the two germline ends. In DNA form, the CDR3 reads TGTGCCAGCAGTGAATTTAGCAGCGGGGACACTGAAGCTTTCTTT. Encoded protein: CASSEFSSGDTEAFF.